Included here is one T cell receptor beta chain sequence, with context. Germline is not matched at one junction end, which may reflect a read error. Germline assignment: CDR1 SEHNR and CDR2 FQNEAQ (reference sequence). The CDR3 is made up of 12 amino acids. Use of 60 Vbeta and 13 Jbeta primers characterized the PCR. Profiled with immunoSEQ multiplex PCR; TCRdb holds only in-frame clones, not every one. Its table records some 72,000 clones. The data originate from a study of cytomegalovirus exposure and HLA in healthy donors. This rearrangement joins TRBV7-9 to TRBJ2-7, with 8 positions matching TRBD2. The sequence was obtained from a boy aged 10-17 years in good health and CMV-seronegative. The sequenced material came from PBMCs. In DNA form, the CDR3 reads TGTGCCAGCAGCTTAGTTAGCGGGAAATGGAACTTC. It yields the protein CASSLVSGKWNF.